One sample yielded the 17 T cell receptor beta chains listed below, sequenced in a study of blood T cell repertoires in COVID-19. This table comes from immunoSEQ multiplex PCR, and its TCRdb copy is limited to in-frame clones, with some not included. Among roughly 59,000 clones listed, 65% to 85% were seen once. Input material: peripheral blood. The source is a human donor in a cohort sampled during active COVID-19.

This clone was recorded only once. The chain links TRBV24-1 to TRBJ2-3; 8 bases line up with TRBD1. Germline V lookup: CDR1 KGHDR, CDR2 SFDVKD. The CDR3 totals 15 residues. Unmatched junction bases numbered 5, after V lost 2 bases and J lost 5 bases. Written as DNA, the CDR3 is TGTGCCACCAGTGATTCCGGACAGGGACGAGATACGCAGTATTTT. Protein sequence: CATSDSGQGRDTQYF.

This chain joins TRBV18 and TRBJ2-1; tentatively, D is TRBD1 (5 bases). CDR1 is KGHSH, CDR2 LQKENI, per germline. The CDR3 has 15 amino acids. V was pared by 6 bases and J by 3 bases, with 15 bases between. CDR3 DNA sequence: TGTGCCAGCTCCCATGGCGACAGTCACTACAATGAGCAGTTCTTC. Its translation: CASSHGDSHYNEQFF.

The chain uses TRBV5-1 and TRBJ1-4; D is ambiguous. Germline values: CDR1 SGHRS, CDR2 YFSETQ. Trimming stripped 3 bases from V and 3 bases from J, with 12 bases between. The CDR3 has 15 residues. The CDR3, as DNA: TGCGCCAGCAGCTCTACGGAGGGAGCTAATGAAAAACTGTTTTTT. Amino acid sequence: CASSSTEGANEKLFF.

This chain joins TRBV19 and TRBJ1-2; 7 nucleotides line up with TRBD1. The CDR3 extends over 14 amino acids. Trimming cost V 6 bases and J 6 bases; bases outside gene matches: 10. Germline V gives CDR1 LNHDA, CDR2 SQIVND (reference sequence). CDR3 bases: TGTGCCAGTAGCATACAGGGGTTCCTTCATGGCTACACCTTC. This gives the protein CASSIQGFLHGYTF.

This chain connects TRBV11-2 to TRBJ1-1; D call uncertain. Germline values: CDR1 SGHAT, CDR2 FQNNGV. V dropped 1 base and J dropped 1 base, with 4 bases sitting between them. This CDR3 has 13 amino acids. In nucleotides, the CDR3 is TGTGCCAGCAGCTTAGGACAGAACACTGAAGCTTTCTTT. This translates into CASSLGQNTEAFF.

This rearrangement joins TRBV15 to TRBJ1-2, with 8 nucleotides matching TRBD1. CDR1 is LNHNV, CDR2 YYDKDF, per germline (reference sequence). Trimming removed 1 base from V and 5 bases from J; junction bases left unmatched: 0. The length of the CDR3 is 13 residues. Here the CDR3 reads CATSRGTGYGYTF. CDR3 sequence (DNA): TGTGCCACCAGCAGAGGGACAGGGTATGGCTACACCTTC.

The rearrangement joins TRBV6-5 to TRBJ1-2; D gene ambiguous. Germline CDR1 and CDR2: MNHEY and SVGAGI. The V end lost 6 bases, the J end lost 7 bases, and 15 bases lay between the germline ends. This CDR3 comprises 13 residues. CDR3 loop: CASSPGGFRGYTF. The CDR3 DNA is TGTGCCAGCAGCCCCGGAGGGTTTCGTGGCTACACCTTC.

To note about this clone: Compared with germline, one end of the junction differs, possibly owing to a read error. The chain uses TRBV7-2 and TRBJ2-7, with D possibly being TRBD2 (5 bases). The CDR3 is made up of 17 amino acids. Germline V gene lookup returns CDR1 SGHTA and CDR2 FQGNSA. The CDR3 sequence: CANSLYLFGLRSYEQYF. The CDR3 region has the DNA TGTGCCAACAGCTTATACCTCTTCGGACTCCGCTCCTACGAGCAGTACTTC.

The V gene is TRBV29-1, the J gene TRBJ2-3; tentative D call: TRBD2 (6 bases). The CDR3 totals 14 residues. Germline V gene data show CDR1 as SQVTM and CDR2 as ANQGSEA. Trimming pared 3 bases from V and 0 bases from J, leaving 10 bases between. CDR3 in DNA: TGCAGCGTTGAGGTAGCGGCCAGCACAGATACGCAGTATTTT. Translating gives CSVEVAASTDTQYF.

The CDR3 loop is CASSPKAGMDTEAFF. CDR3 nucleotides: TGTGCCAGCAGCCCGAAGGCAGGGATGGACACTGAAGCTTTCTTT. The genes are TRBV6-5 and TRBJ1-1; D possibly corresponds to TRBD1 (5 bases). Germline V CDR1 and CDR2: MNHEY, SVGAGI. This CDR3 contains 15 residues. V lost 6 bases and J lost 3, with 17 bases in between.

V is TRBV11-2 and J is TRBJ2-3; TRBD1 agrees at 10 bases. The CDR3 runs to 14 residues. The V gene end was trimmed by 7 bases and the J gene end by 4 bases; junction bases not matched to a gene: 5. Germline V gene data show CDR1 as SGHAT and CDR2 as FQNNGV. CDR3 residues: CASNRQGAADTQYF. The DNA of the CDR3 is TGTGCCAGCAACCGACAGGGGGCGGCAGATACGCAGTATTTT.

J is TRBJ2-2 and V is TRBV2, with 10 bases identical to TRBD2. The CDR3 totals 15 residues. CDR1 is SNHLY, CDR2 FYNNEI, per germline. V trimming: 4 bases; J trimming: 2 bases; junction bases outside the gene matches: 1. CDR3: CASSGLAGNTGELFF. The CDR3 region has the DNA TGTGCCAGCAGTGGACTAGCGGGTAACACCGGGGAGCTGTTTTTT.

The chain links TRBV30 to TRBJ2-7; tentative D call: TRBD1 (5 bases). The CDR3 runs 12 residues. The V end lost 0 bases, the J end lost 6 bases, and 9 bases lay between the germline ends. CDR1 is GTSNPN and CDR2 is SVGIG in the germline V gene (reference sequence). CDR3 bases: TGTGCCTGGAGTGTACAGGTGGGCGAGCAGTACTTC. This gives the protein CAWSVQVGEQYF.

The chain employs TRBV2 and TRBJ2-3; the D gene is possibly TRBD2 (6 bases). Germline CDR1 is SNHLY and CDR2 is FYNNEI. Trimming took 6 bases from V and 0 from J, leaving 10 bases between them. The CDR3 runs to 14 residues. CDR3 nucleotide sequence: TGTGCCAGCAGGGCGGGAACTAGCACAGATACGCAGTATTTT. This gives the protein CASRAGTSTDTQYF.

The chain joins TRBV6-5 to TRBJ2-7; TRBD1 matches at 11 bases. Germline CDR1 MNHEY, CDR2 SVGAGI. The J segment lost 4 bases and the V segment lost 5 bases, leaving 7 bases of the junction unmatched. This CDR3 is built from 15 residues. CDR3 protein: CASSLRDRGIYEQYF. The CDR3 nucleotides are TGTGCCAGCAGTCTCCGGGACAGGGGGATTTACGAGCAGTACTTC.

V usage is TRBV2 and J usage is TRBJ2-7; D might be TRBD1 (6 bases). Germline assignment: CDR1 SNHLY and CDR2 FYNNEI. Trimming cost V 4 bases and J 7 bases, with 17 bases left between them. The CDR3 is 14 residues long. As DNA, the CDR3 is TGTGCCAGCAGTGTGAGGGGGACGGGTGGGGAGCAGTACTTC. Protein sequence: CASSVRGTGGEQYF.

The chain uses TRBV30 and TRBJ1-3; 10 bases map to TRBD1. The trim removed 0 bases at V and 7 bases at J, leaving 3 bases unmatched. The CDR3 has 14 amino acids. Germline-derived CDR1 and CDR2 are GTSNPN and SVGIG (reference sequence). The CDR3 DNA follows: TGTGCCTGGAGTGTCCGGGACAGGGGCAACACCATATATTTT. Translation: CAWSVRDRGNTIYF. The full variable domain, completed using reference TRBV30 and TRBJ1-3, is SQTIHQWPATLVQPVGSPLSLECTVEGTSNPNLYWYRQAAGRGLQLLFYSVGIGQISSEVPQNLSASRPQDRQFILSSKKLLLSDSGFYLCAWSVRDRGNTIYFGEGSWLTVV.